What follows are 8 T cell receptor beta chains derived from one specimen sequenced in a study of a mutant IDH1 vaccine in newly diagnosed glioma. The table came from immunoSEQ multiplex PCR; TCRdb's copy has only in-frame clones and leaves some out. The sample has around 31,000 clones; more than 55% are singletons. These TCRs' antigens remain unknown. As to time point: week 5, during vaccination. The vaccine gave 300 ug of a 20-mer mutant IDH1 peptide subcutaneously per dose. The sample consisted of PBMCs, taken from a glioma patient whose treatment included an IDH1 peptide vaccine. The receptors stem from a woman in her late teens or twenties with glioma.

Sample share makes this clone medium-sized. The CDR3, as DNA: TGTGCAAGTCGCTTCCCGTATCATTACGAGCAGTACTTC. It yields the protein CASRFPYHYEQYF. The rearrangement uses TRBV12-2 and TRBJ2-7. TRBV12-2 is labeled a pseudogene. There are 13 residues in the CDR3.

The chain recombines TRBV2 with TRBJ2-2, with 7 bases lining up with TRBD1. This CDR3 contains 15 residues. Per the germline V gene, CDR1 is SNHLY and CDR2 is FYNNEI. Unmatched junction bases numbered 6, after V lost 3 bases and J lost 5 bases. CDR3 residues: CASSEATGETGELFF. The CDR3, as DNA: TGTGCCAGCAGTGAGGCTACAGGGGAGACCGGGGAGCTGTTTTTT.

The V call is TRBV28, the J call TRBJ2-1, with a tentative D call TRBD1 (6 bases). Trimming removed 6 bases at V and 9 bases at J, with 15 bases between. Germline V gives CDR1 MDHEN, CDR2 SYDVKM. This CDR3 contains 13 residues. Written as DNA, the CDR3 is TGTGCCAGCAGAGGACAGACCCGGACTGAGCAGTTCTTC. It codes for CASRGQTRTEQFF.

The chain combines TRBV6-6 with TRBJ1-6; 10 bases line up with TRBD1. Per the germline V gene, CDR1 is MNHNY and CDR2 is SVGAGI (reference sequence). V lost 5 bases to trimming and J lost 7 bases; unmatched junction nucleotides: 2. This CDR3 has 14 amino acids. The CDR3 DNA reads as TGTGCCAGCAGTACGGGACAGGGGAATTCACCCCTCCACTTT. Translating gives CASSTGQGNSPLHF.

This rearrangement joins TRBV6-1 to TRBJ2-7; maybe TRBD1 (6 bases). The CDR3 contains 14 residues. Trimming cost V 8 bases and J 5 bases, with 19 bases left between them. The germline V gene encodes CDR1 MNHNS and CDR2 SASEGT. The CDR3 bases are TGTGCCAGCTGGTTGGGGCAGGGGCTGGACGAGCAGTACTTC. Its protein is CASWLGQGLDEQYF.

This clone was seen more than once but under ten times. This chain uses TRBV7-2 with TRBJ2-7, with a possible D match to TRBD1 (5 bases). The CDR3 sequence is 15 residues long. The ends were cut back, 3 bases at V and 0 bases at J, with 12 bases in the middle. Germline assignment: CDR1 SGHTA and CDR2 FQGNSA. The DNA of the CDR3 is TGTGCCAGCAGCTTCCGACAGAAGAGCTCCTACGAGCAGTACTTC. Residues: CASSFRQKSSYEQYF.

For the CDR3, the DNA is TGCGCCAGCAGCTTGTACAGCCCTAACTATGGCTACACCTTC. This encodes CASSLYSPNYGYTF. V is TRBV5-1 and J is TRBJ1-2; D is unclear. Germline CDR1 SGHRS, CDR2 YFSETQ. With 1 base removed from V and 0 bases from J, the gap between germline ends came to 7 bases. The CDR3 runs to 14 residues.

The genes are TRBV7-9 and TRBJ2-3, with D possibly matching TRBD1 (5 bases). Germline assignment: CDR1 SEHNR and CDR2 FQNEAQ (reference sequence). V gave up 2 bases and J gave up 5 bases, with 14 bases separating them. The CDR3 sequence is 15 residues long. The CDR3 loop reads CASSLTQGARDTQYF. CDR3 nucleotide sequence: TGTGCCAGCAGCTTAACCCAGGGTGCGAGAGATACGCAGTATTTT.